These 20 T cell receptor beta chains were sequenced from one sample in a study of control samples from healthy donors and cancer patients. Method: immunoSEQ multiplex PCR; TCRdb's copy keeps in-frame clones and lacks some. This table holds 390,000 or so clones, over 75% found once. The sequenced sample was PBMCs. The receptors were gathered from a man in his forties or fifties with head and neck cancer.

The genes are TRBV19 and TRBJ2-7; unclear D gene. V lost 4 bases and J lost 3, with 7 bases in between. In germline, CDR1 is LNHDA, CDR2 SQIVND (reference sequence). This CDR3 is built from 12 residues. The CDR3 nucleotides are TGTGCCAGTAGTACGACAAACTACGAGCAGTACTTC. Translated: CASSTTNYEQYF.

V and J are TRBV7-9 and TRBJ2-5; TRBD2 matches 12 bases. Germline V gene sequence: CDR1 SEHNR, CDR2 FQNEAQ (reference sequence). The CDR3 is 16 residues long. Losses at the gene ends were 5 bases for V and 9 bases for J; bases not matched to a gene: 13. CDR3 in amino acids: CASSVTGLAGAAAQYF. CDR3 sequence (DNA): TGTGCCAGCAGCGTAACGGGACTAGCGGGCGCTGCGGCCCAGTACTTC.

The chain recombines TRBV6-6 with TRBJ1-6; 7 bases map to TRBD1. The CDR3 spans 16 residues. CDR1 is MNHNY, CDR2 SVGAGI, per germline (reference sequence). V shed 6 bases and J 2 bases; nucleotides not matched to a gene: 7. The CDR3 region is CASRLTGATYNSPLHF. CDR3 DNA sequence: TGTGCCAGCAGGCTAACAGGGGCCACCTATAATTCACCCCTCCACTTT.

The chain couples TRBV2 to TRBJ1-5; D is possibly TRBD1 (5 bases). Germline values: CDR1 SNHLY, CDR2 FYNNEI. CDR3 length: 16 amino acids. V lost 1 base to trimming and J lost 2 bases, with 12 bases between them. The CDR3 nucleotides are TGTGCCAGCAGTGAAGGGCCAGGGAAAGGCAATCAGCCCCAGCATTTT. Residues: CASSEGPGKGNQPQHF. The variable domain in full, completed from reference TRBV2 and TRBJ1-5, reads EPEVTQTPSHQVTQMGQEVILRCVPISNHLYFYWYRQILGQKVEFLVSFYNNEISEKSEIFDDQFSVERPDGSNFTLKIRSTKLEDSAMYFCASSEGPGKGNQPQHFGDGTRLSIL.

The V and J genes are TRBV28 and TRBJ1-1; D remains unclear. This CDR3 contains 13 residues. The V end lost 7 bases, the J end lost 7 bases, and 16 bases lay between the germline ends. The germline V gene encodes CDR1 MDHEN and CDR2 SYDVKM. The DNA for the CDR3 is TGTGCCAGCATCCCCCCGGGTTACTATGAAGCTTTCTTT. The encoded protein is CASIPPGYYEAFF.

V gene TRBV7-9 combines with J gene TRBJ2-1; D is perhaps TRBD2 (6 bases). The CDR3 covers 15 residues. Germline CDR1 is SEHNR and CDR2 is FQNEAQ (reference sequence). V lost 5 bases and J lost 0, with 11 bases in between. In DNA, the CDR3 is TGTGCCAGCAGCCGGACTACAAGCTCCTACAATGAGCAGTTCTTC. This translates into CASSRTTSSYNEQFF.

This rearrangement joins TRBV11-1 to TRBJ2-3; 11 nucleotides match TRBD2. The CDR3 totals 17 residues. The germline V gene has CDR1 SGHAT and CDR2 FQDESV (reference sequence). The J segment lost 4 bases and the V segment lost 0 bases, leaving 6 bases of the junction unmatched. Written as DNA, the CDR3 is TGTGCCAGCAGCTTAGCCCCTAGCGGGGGGTTCGCAGATACGCAGTATTTT. Translated: CASSLAPSGGFADTQYF.

In its sample, this clone was seen once. The chain combines TRBV6-2 or TRBV6-3 with TRBJ1-2; no definite D call. Germline CDR1 is MNHEY and CDR2 is SVGEGT. Trimming left V 2 bases short and J 1 base short, with 14 bases between. The CDR3 consists of 16 residues. The CDR3 sequence: CASSYEAGRLNYGYTF. The CDR3 bases are TGTGCCAGCAGTTACGAGGCAGGAAGGCTTAACTATGGCTACACCTTC.

The chain uses TRBV6-5 and TRBJ1-1, with 8 bases identical to TRBD1. There are 15 residues in the CDR3. The germline gives CDR1 MNHEY, CDR2 SVGAGI. The trim removed 0 bases at V and 1 base at J, leaving 1 base unmatched. DNA of the CDR3: TGTGCCAGCAGTTACTCGACAGGGGCGAACACTGAAGCTTTCTTT. It translates to CASSYSTGANTEAFF.

V usage is TRBV5-4 and J usage is TRBJ1-2; no reliable D call. The CDR3 covers 13 residues. The germline V and J ends were trimmed by 2 bases and 6 bases, with 11 bases remaining between them. The germline V gene has CDR1 SGHNT and CDR2 YYREEE (reference sequence). CDR3 sequence reads: CASSFRGGHGYTF. The CDR3 DNA is TGTGCCAGCAGCTTCCGGGGTGGCCATGGCTACACCTTC.

This rearrangement joins TRBV5-4 to TRBJ2-7; TRBD2 is a possible D gene (5 bases). From germline, CDR1 is SGHNT and CDR2 YYREEE (reference sequence). The CDR3 contains 18 residues. The V end was cut by 5 bases, the J end by 2 bases, with 26 bases between. The CDR3 DNA is TGTGCCAGCAGGCCGCAGAATCTCCTAGCAGAAACCACCTACGAGCAGTACTTC. Its translation: CASRPQNLLAETTYEQYF.

V and J are TRBV5-1 and TRBJ2-1; D might be TRBD2 (5 bases). This CDR3 is 13 amino acids long. In germline, CDR1 is SGHRS, CDR2 YFSETQ. V gave up 2 bases and J gave up 8 bases, with 11 bases separating them. The CDR3 here is CASSFPRGHEQFF. The DNA for the CDR3 is TGCGCCAGCAGCTTCCCCCGAGGGCATGAGCAGTTCTTC.

V and J are TRBV7-9 and TRBJ2-2; 10 bases match TRBD2. This CDR3 comprises 17 residues. V lost 5 bases to trimming and J lost 6 bases; unmatched junction nucleotides: 12. Germline CDR1 is SEHNR and CDR2 is FQNEAQ (reference sequence). The DNA for the CDR3 is TGTGCCAGCAGCCGATTTCGGACTAGCGGAGAACCCGGGGAGCTGTTTTTT. This gives the protein CASSRFRTSGEPGELFF.

The count of this clone is one. The rearrangement joins TRBV4-3 to TRBJ2-3; TRBD2 is a possible D gene (5 bases). Germline V gives CDR1 LGHNA, CDR2 YSLEER. The CDR3 totals 14 residues. V lost 0 bases to trimming and J lost 5 bases, with 9 bases between them. Written as DNA, the CDR3 is TGCGCCAGCAGCCAAGATCGAGGGATAGATACGCAGTATTTT. Translated, it gives CASSQDRGIDTQYF.

This sequence joins TRBV10-3 and TRBJ2-7, with 7 bases fitting TRBD1. Germline assignment: CDR1 ENHRY and CDR2 SYGVKD. V dropped 2 bases and J dropped 3; count of bases not matched to a gene: 1. This CDR3 has 13 residues. The CDR3 bases are TGTGCCATCAGTGAGGGGACAGTCTACGAGCAGTACTTC. This codes for CAISEGTVYEQYF.

The chain combines TRBV9 with TRBJ2-7; the D gene is possibly TRBD2 (6 bases). V was pared by 3 bases and J by 0 bases, with 13 bases between. In germline, CDR1 is SGDLS, CDR2 YYNGEE. CDR3 length equals 15 residues. The CDR3 loop is CASSGGDFSSYEQYF. The CDR3 DNA is TGTGCCAGCAGCGGCGGGGACTTTAGCTCCTACGAGCAGTACTTC.

This rearrangement joins TRBV18 to TRBJ1-5; possibly TRBD1 for D (5 bases). The CDR3 has 13 residues. The germline V gene has CDR1 KGHSH and CDR2 LQKENI. Trimming took off 6 bases at V and 7 bases at J, with 13 bases between the two ends. The CDR3 nucleotides read TGTGCCAGCTCGTCCGAGGGGCTACAGCCCCAGCATTTT. Translated: CASSSEGLQPQHF.

J is TRBJ1-2 and V is TRBV30, with TRBD1 matching over 9 bases. The V gene end was trimmed by 1 base and the J gene end by 7 bases; junction bases not matched to a gene: 4. This CDR3 is built from 13 residues. CDR1 is GTSNPN, CDR2 SVGIG, per germline (reference sequence). The CDR3 here is CAWSEGQGVGYTF. The CDR3 DNA follows: TGTGCCTGGAGTGAGGGACAGGGTGTTGGCTACACCTTC. The whole variable domain, filled in from reference TRBV30 and TRBJ1-2, reads SQTIHQWPATLVQPVGSPLSLECTVEGTSNPNLYWYRQAAGRGLQLLFYSVGIGQISSEVPQNLSASRPQDRQFILSSKKLLLSDSGFYLCAWSEGQGVGYTFGSGTRLTVV.

The genes are TRBV19 and TRBJ2-1, with D unclear. CDR1 LNHDA and CDR2 SQIVND come from the germline V gene (reference sequence). V lost 0 bases and J 9 bases, leaving 0 bases between the germline ends. The CDR3 runs 10 residues. CDR3 sequence: CASSIDEQFF. CDR3 in DNA: TGTGCCAGTAGTATAGATGAGCAGTTCTTC.

The genes are TRBV9 and TRBJ2-6; D gene ambiguous. The CDR3 loop spans 15 amino acids. V was clipped by 4 bases and J by 3 bases, with 11 bases between them. CDR1 SGDLS and CDR2 YYNGEE come from the germline V gene. The CDR3 DNA is TGTGCCAGCAGCTCCCGGACGGATGGGGCCAACGTCCTGACTTTC. It codes for CASSSRTDGANVLTF.